The source of this TCR beta chain is a study of shared clonotypes between healthy human individuals. Findings and caveats of the study: Clonotype sharing levels among donors were expected to vary with sequencing depth. Non-shared clonotypes had lower generation probabilities than those shared by all four donors. For sorted subsets, rarefaction showed incomplete sequencing despite large depth.

With respect to this clone: What it binds is not known.

V dropped 1 base and J dropped 0 bases, with 7 bases sitting between them. The CDR3 is 15 residues long. CDR1 KGHSH and CDR2 LQKENI come from the germline V gene. Every subset had its genomic DNA shared out evenly among several immunoSEQ plates. Sequenced by immunoSEQ multiplex PCR; TCRdb stores in-frame clones only, minus some. Of 650,000 to 800,000 clones in the sample, 55% to 75% were seen once. The chain is built from TRBV18 and TRBJ1-3; D unresolved. The sequence was collected from a woman aged 25 to 39 in good health. Material for sequencing was memory CD4+ T cells sorted from blood. As to subset: CD45RA-negative fraction. The CDR3 nucleotides are TGTGCCAGCTCACCACGACTCCACTCTGGAAACACCATATATTTT. Translated: CASSPRLHSGNTIYF.